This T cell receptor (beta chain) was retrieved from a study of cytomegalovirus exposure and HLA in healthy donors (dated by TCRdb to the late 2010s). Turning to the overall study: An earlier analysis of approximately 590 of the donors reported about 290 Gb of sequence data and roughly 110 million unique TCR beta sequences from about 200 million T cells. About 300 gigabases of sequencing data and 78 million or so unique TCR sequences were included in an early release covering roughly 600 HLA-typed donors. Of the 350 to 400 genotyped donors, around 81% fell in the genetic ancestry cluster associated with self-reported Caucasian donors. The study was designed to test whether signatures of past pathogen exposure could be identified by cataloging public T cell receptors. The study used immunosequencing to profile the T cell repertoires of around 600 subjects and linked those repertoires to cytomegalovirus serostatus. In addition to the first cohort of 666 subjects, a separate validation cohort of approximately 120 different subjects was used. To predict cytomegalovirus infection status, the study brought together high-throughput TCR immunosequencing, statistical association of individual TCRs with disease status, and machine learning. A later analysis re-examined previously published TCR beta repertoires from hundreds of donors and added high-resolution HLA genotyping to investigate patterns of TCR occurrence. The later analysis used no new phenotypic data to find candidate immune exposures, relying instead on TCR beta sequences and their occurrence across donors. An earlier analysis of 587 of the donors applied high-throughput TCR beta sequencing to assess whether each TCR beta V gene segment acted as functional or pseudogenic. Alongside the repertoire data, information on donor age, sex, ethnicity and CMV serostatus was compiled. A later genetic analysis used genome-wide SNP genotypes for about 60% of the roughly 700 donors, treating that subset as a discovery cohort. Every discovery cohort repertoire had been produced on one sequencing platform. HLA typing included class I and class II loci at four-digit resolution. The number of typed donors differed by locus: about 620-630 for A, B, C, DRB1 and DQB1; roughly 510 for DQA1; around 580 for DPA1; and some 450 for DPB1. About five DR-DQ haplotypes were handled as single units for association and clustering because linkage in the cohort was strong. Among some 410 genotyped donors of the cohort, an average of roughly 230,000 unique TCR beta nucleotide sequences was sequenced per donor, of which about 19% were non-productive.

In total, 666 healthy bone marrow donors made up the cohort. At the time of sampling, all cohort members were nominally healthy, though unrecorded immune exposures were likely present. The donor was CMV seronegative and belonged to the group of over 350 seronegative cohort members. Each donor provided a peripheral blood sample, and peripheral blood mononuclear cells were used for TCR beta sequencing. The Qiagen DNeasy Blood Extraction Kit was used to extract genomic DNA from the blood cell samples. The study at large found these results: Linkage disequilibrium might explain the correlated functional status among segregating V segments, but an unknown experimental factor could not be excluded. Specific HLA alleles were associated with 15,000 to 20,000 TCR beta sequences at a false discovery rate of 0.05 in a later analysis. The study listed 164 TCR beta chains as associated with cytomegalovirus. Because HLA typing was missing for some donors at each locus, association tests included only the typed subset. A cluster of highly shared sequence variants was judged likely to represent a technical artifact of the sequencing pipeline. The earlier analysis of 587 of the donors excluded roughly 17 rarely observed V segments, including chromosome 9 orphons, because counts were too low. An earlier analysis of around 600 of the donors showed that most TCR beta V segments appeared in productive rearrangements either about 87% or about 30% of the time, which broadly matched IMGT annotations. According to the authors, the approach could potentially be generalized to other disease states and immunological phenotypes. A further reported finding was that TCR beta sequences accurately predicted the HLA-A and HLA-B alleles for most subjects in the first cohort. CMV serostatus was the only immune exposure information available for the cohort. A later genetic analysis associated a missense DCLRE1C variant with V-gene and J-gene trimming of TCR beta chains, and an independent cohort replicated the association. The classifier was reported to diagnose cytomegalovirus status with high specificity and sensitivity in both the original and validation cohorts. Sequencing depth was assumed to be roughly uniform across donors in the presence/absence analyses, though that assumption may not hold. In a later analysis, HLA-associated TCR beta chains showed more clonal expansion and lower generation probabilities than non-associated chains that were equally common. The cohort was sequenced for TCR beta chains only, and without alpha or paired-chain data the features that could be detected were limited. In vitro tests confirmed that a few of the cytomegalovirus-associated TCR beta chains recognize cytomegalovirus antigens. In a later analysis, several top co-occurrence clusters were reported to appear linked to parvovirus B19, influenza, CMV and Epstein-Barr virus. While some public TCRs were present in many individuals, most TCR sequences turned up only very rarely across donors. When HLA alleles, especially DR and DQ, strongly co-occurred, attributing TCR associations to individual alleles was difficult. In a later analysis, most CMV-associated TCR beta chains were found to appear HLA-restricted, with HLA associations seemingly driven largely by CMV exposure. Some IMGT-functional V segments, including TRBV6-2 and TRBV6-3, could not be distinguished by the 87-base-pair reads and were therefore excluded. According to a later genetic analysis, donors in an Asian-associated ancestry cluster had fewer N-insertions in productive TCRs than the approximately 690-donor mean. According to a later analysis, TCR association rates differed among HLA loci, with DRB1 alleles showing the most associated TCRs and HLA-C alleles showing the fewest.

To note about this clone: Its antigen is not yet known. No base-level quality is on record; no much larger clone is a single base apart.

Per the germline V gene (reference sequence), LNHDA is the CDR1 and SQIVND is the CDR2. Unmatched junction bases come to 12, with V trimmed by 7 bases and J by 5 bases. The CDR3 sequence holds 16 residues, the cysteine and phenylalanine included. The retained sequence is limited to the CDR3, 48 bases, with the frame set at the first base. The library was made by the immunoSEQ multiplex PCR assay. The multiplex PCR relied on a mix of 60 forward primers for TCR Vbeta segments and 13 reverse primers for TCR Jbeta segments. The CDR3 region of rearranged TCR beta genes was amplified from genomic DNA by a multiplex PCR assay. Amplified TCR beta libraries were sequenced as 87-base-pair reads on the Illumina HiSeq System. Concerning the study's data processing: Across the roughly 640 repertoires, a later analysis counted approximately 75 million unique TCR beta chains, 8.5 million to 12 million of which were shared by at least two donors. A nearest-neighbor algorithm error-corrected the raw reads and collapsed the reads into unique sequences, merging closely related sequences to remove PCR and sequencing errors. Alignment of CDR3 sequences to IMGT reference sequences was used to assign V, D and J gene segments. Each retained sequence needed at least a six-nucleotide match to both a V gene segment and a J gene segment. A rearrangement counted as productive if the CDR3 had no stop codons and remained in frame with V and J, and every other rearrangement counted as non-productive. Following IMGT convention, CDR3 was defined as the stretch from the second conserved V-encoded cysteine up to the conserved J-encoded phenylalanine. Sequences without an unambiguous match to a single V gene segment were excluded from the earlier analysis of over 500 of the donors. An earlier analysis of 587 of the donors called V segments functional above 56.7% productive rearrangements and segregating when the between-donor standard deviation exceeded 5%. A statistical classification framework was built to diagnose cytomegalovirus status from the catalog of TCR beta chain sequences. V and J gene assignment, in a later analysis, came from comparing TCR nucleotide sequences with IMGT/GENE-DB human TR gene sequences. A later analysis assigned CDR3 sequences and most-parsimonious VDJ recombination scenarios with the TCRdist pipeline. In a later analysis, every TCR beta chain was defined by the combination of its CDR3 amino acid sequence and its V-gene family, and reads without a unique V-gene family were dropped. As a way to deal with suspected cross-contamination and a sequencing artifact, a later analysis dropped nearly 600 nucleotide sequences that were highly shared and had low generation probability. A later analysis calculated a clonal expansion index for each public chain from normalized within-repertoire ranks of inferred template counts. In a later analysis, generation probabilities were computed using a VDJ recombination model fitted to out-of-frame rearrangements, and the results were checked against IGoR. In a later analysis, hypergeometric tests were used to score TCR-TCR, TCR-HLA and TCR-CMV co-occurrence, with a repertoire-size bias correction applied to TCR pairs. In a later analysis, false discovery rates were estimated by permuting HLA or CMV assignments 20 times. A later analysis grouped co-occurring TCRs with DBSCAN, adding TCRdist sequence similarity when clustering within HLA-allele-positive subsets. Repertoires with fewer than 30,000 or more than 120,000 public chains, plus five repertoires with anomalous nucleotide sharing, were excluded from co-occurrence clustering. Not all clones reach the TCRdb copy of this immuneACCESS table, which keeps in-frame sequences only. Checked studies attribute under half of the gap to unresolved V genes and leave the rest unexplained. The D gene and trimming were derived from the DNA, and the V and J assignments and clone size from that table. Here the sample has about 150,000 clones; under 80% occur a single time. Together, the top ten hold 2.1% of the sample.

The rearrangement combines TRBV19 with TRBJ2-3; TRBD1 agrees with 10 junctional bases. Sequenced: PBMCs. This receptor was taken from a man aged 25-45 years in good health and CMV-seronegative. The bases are TGTGCCAGTACCCCAGAGGGACAGGGGTTTGGAGATACGCAGTATTTT. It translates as CASTPEGQGFGDTQYF.